This T cell receptor beta chain comes out of a study of identical twins. The germline V gene has CDR1 LGHDT and CDR2 YNNKEL (reference sequence). J was trimmed by 3 bases and V by 1 base; bases with no gene match: 4. This CDR3 contains 15 residues. Through template switching, a universal primer site was introduced, and the cDNA contained unique molecular identifiers. From the 5' RACE reads, TCRdb called clonotypes with MiXCR, one entry per CDR3 protein. The sample has 200,000 to 250,000 distinct CDR3 sequences, around 8.1% seen once; the top ten hold just under 2%. General study results and limits: The conclusions drew on cross-sectional statistical analysis instead of tracking the same donors.

At least ten counts were recorded for this clonotype. Its antigen is not identified. This sample was also put to use in a study of yellow fever vaccine responses in identical twins.

The sample consisted of memory (CD45RO+) T cells sorted from blood. The chain is built from TRBV3-1 and TRBJ2-3; TRBD2 aligns across 7 bases. This clonotype was obtained from a woman aged 18 to 35 in good health. CDR3 amino acids: CASSQGQRGTDTQYF. Here the CDR3 DNA reads TGTGCCAGCAGCCAAGGCCAGCGGGGTACAGATACGCAGTATTTT.